The 6 T cell receptor beta chains given below trace back to one sample, sequenced in a study of blood T cell repertoires in COVID-19. Method: immunoSEQ multiplex PCR; TCRdb's copy keeps in-frame clones and lacks some. The sample lists about 210,000 clones, 82% occurring once. Sequencing was carried out using peripheral blood. Every receptor here comes from a woman aged 40 to 50 with acute or convalescent COVID-19.

This clone occurred a few times. The rearrangement uses TRBV6-5 and TRBJ1-6, with D unclear. This CDR3 region has 14 residues. Germline V gene lookup returns CDR1 MNHEY and CDR2 SVGAGI. Trimming cost V 10 bases and J 6 bases, with 16 bases left between them. The CDR3 loop reads CATRRAGGNSPLHF. The CDR3 DNA follows: TGTGCCACCAGGAGGGCGGGCGGTAATTCACCCCTCCACTTT.

V usage is TRBV29-1 and J usage is TRBJ2-2; D is perhaps TRBD2 (6 bases). Germline lookup yields CDR1 SQVTM and CDR2 ANQGSEA. CDR3 size: 15 residues. Trimming took off 3 bases at V and 3 bases at J, with 14 bases between the two ends. CDR3 sequence (DNA): TGCAGCGTTGAGGGGAATGGAGGGTACACCGGGGAGCTGTTTTTT. Amino acid sequence: CSVEGNGGYTGELFF.

This chain links TRBV30 with TRBJ1-6; TRBD1 might be the D (5 bases). The CDR3 loop spans 15 amino acids. Germline loops: CDR1 GTSNPN, CDR2 SVGIG (reference sequence). V dropped 2 bases and J dropped 8 bases, with 16 bases sitting between them. The CDR3 DNA sequence: TGTGCCTGGAGTCCAAAAGGGACTAGAGATTCACCCCTCCACTTT. This sequence encodes CAWSPKGTRDSPLHF.

This chain connects TRBV5-1 to TRBJ1-3, with TRBD1 as a possible D gene (6 bases). The CDR3 runs 14 residues. CDR1 and CDR2 (germline): SGHRS, YFSETQ. The V end was cut by 1 base, the J end by 4 bases, with 9 bases between. Here the CDR3 reads CASSLTGSGNTIYF. The CDR3 bases are TGCGCCAGCAGCTTGACAGGGTCGGGAAACACCATATATTTT.

This clone was counted a few times. J is TRBJ1-2 and V is TRBV3-1 (or the pseudogene TRBV3-2); D gene unclear. Per germline, CDR1 LGHDT and CDR2 YNNKEL (reference sequence). Trimming pared 0 bases from V and 4 bases from J, leaving 12 bases between. The CDR3 loop spans 15 amino acids. CDR3 sequence reads: CASSQDARLTYGYTF. CDR3 nucleotide sequence: TGTGCCAGCAGCCAAGATGCGAGGCTGACCTATGGCTACACCTTC.

This rearrangement joins TRBV19 to TRBJ2-1, with D perhaps TRBD2 (6 bases). CDR3 length equals 16 residues. Trimming stripped 8 bases from V and 5 bases from J, with 22 bases between. Germline assignment: CDR1 LNHDA and CDR2 SQIVND (reference sequence). CDR3 coding DNA: TGTGCCAGTTCGATGGGACGGGAGTACCTTAACAATGAGCAGTTCTTC. Translated: CASSMGREYLNNEQFF.